One and the same sample provided the 5 T cell receptor beta chains below, sequenced in a study of read filtering for tumor transcriptome and immune sequencing. This library used roughly 400 ng RNA and molecular barcoded adaptors spanning alpha/delta and beta/gamma chains. TCRdb itself ran the reads through MiXCR, one entry per CDR3 protein. The sample lists about 24,000 distinct CDR3 sequences, roughly 23% occurring once. The sequencing sample was made of a population of CD138-negative cells sorted from bone marrow. These receptors were obtained from a donor at least 40 years old with multiple myeloma.

The rearrangement links TRBV19 to TRBJ1-5, with D maybe TRBD1 (6 bases). The CDR3 extends over 14 amino acids. CDR1 LNHDA and CDR2 SQIVND come from the germline V gene (reference sequence). The germline V and J ends were trimmed by 7 bases and 3 bases, with 13 bases remaining between them. CDR3 coding DNA: TGTGCCAGTAATTTACGGGGACACAATCAGCCCCAGCATTTT. Translation gives CASNLRGHNQPQHF.

The chain uses TRBV10-2 and TRBJ1-1; D not certain. Trimming removed 11 bases at V and 5 bases at J, with 12 bases between. This CDR3 is 11 amino acids long. Germline-derived CDR1 and CDR2 are WSHSY and SAAADI. The CDR3 loop is CAGKLGTEAFF. The CDR3 coding sequence is TGCGCCGGCAAACTGGGGACTGAAGCTTTCTTT.

This clonotype was recorded a few times. The V gene is TRBV7-3, the J gene TRBJ2-1; the D is unclear. V lost 1 base and J lost 7, with 8 bases in between. There are 13 residues in the CDR3. Per the germline V gene, CDR1 is SGHTA and CDR2 is FQGTGA. CDR3 nucleotides: TGTGCCAGCAGCTTAATAGATCGGAATGAGCAGTTCTTC. Residues: CASSLIDRNEQFF.

The chain is built from TRBV12-3 or TRBV12-4 and TRBJ1-1, with D unclear. Trimming cost V 7 bases and J 12 bases, with 18 bases left between them. CDR3 length: 12 amino acids. The CDR3 DNA sequence: TGTGCCAGCACGCTCACGTTGACTCTACCTTTCTTT. It specifies CASTLTLTLPFF.

In regard to this clonotype: A much larger clone differs from this one at a single base, so this may be a read error. V usage is TRBV20-1 and J usage is TRBJ2-7; D might be TRBD2 (7 bases). Trimming cost V 0 bases and J 2 bases, with 14 bases left between them. This CDR3 is 15 amino acids long. Germline lookup yields CDR1 DFQATT and CDR2 SNEGSKA (reference sequence). Here the CDR3 reads CSARDWGGRAYEQYF. The CDR3 coding sequence is TGCAGTGCTAGAGATTGGGGGGGCAGGGCCTACGAGCAGTACTTC.